A selection of T cell receptor beta chains follows, all from one sample in a study of T cells in localized non-small cell lung cancer. Only in-frame clones appear in the TCRdb table, and some are missing; sequencing was by immunoSEQ multiplex PCR. The sample carries roughly 61,000 clones, roughly 80% recorded once. Sequencing was performed on PBMCs, taken before any cancer treatment. The receptor source for this set is a man aged 35 to 70 with stage II lung adenocarcinoma. Both conserved end residues are part of each CDR3. A D gene is named only where the DNA matches it firmly. Not all rows give a size; the values are once, few, many and, for expanded clones, a class.

V gene: TRBV30; D gene: .; J gene: TRBJ2-7; clone size: .; CDR3 DNA: TGTGCCTGGAGTGTCCCCCGGAGGTCCTCCTACGAGCAGTACTTC; CDR3 protein: CAWSVPRRSSYEQYF
V gene: TRBV5-4; D gene: TRBD1; J gene: TRBJ1-2; clone size: .; CDR3 DNA: TGTGCCAGCAGCCCACAGGGGGCGTATGGCTACACCTTC; CDR3 protein: CASSPQGAYGYTF
V gene: TRBV9; D gene: TRBD1; J gene: TRBJ1-1; clone size: .; CDR3 DNA: TGTGCCAGCAGCGTGGGACAGGGCCCGAACACTGAAGCTTTCTTT; CDR3 protein: CASSVGQGPNTEAFF
V gene: TRBV7-9; D gene: TRBD2; J gene: TRBJ2-2; clone size: .; CDR3 DNA: TGTGCCAGCTCTCCTAGCGGGGGCACCGGGGAGCTGTTTTTT; CDR3 protein: CASSPSGGTGELFF
V gene: TRBV30; D gene: .; J gene: TRBJ1-2; clone size: few; CDR3 DNA: TGTGCCGGGACGGGAGGAATAGGCTACACCTTC; CDR3 protein: CAGTGGIGYTF
V gene: TRBV27; D gene: TRBD2; J gene: TRBJ2-1; clone size: .; CDR3 DNA: TGTGCCAGCAGTCCTATCGCGGCGGGAGGGAGATACAATGAGCAGTTCTTC; CDR3 protein: CASSPIAAGGRYNEQFF
V gene: TRBV30; D gene: TRBD1; J gene: TRBJ1-3; clone size: .; CDR3 DNA: TGTGCCTGGAGTTCGACAGGGCTTGGCTCTGGAAACACCATATATTTT; CDR3 protein: CAWSSTGLGSGNTIYF
V gene: TRBV19; D gene: .; J gene: TRBJ2-7; clone size: .; CDR3 DNA: TGTGCCAGTAGTATTATTCCGGACAGCTACGAGCAGTACTTC; CDR3 protein: CASSIIPDSYEQYF
V gene: TRBV7-8; D gene: .; J gene: TRBJ2-3; clone size: .; CDR3 DNA: TGTGCCAGCAGCTTGCCGAGAAGTACAGATACGCAGTATTTT; CDR3 protein: CASSLPRSTDTQYF
V gene: TRBV5-3; D gene: .; J gene: TRBJ2-5; clone size: .; CDR3 DNA: TGTGCCAGGGGTAGGAGAGTTGAGACCCAGTACTTC; CDR3 protein: CARGRRVETQYF
V gene: TRBV29-1; D gene: .; J gene: TRBJ2-7; clone size: .; CDR3 DNA: TGCAGCGTTGGGGGGCAGTATTCCTACGAGCAGTACTTC; CDR3 protein: CSVGGQYSYEQYF
V gene: TRBV7-7; D gene: TRBD2; J gene: TRBJ2-5; clone size: .; CDR3 DNA: TGTGCTAGCAGCCCGGGACTAGCGGGAGAGAAAGAGACCCAGTACTTC; CDR3 protein: CASSPGLAGEKETQYF
V gene: TRBV19; D gene: .; J gene: TRBJ1-4; clone size: .; CDR3 DNA: TGTGCCAGTAGTATTTGGGGGACACCTGGTGAAAAACTGTTTTTT; CDR3 protein: CASSIWGTPGEKLFF
V gene: TRBV15; D gene: TRBD1; J gene: TRBJ2-2; clone size: .; CDR3 DNA: TGTGCCACCAGCAGTCCTGCGGGGACAGGGGGCACCGGGGAGCTGTTTTTT; CDR3 protein: CATSSPAGTGGTGELFF
V gene: TRBV11-2; D gene: .; J gene: TRBJ2-2; clone size: .; CDR3 DNA: TGTGCCAGCAGCTTAGATCAAAGGACAGTCAGGGAGCTGTTTTTT; CDR3 protein: CASSLDQRTVRELFF
V gene: TRBV18; D gene: TRBD1; J gene: TRBJ1-1; clone size: .; CDR3 DNA: TGTGCCAGCTCACCATCGGTCGCAGCAGGGGGGAGGGCCACTGAAGCTTTCTTT; CDR3 protein: CASSPSVAAGGRATEAFF
V gene: TRBV27; D gene: .; J gene: TRBJ1-5; clone size: .; CDR3 DNA: TGTGCCAGCAGTTTCATGGGTCAGCCCCAGCATTTT; CDR3 protein: CASSFMGQPQHF
V gene: TRBV5-1; D gene: .; J gene: TRBJ2-5; clone size: .; CDR3 DNA: TGCGCCAGCAGCGGTACGGGAGAGACCCAGTACTTC; CDR3 protein: CASSGTGETQYF
V gene: TRBV5-1; D gene: .; J gene: TRBJ2-2; clone size: .; CDR3 DNA: TGCGCCAGCAGCTTACAGGGTTCGAACACCGGGGAGCTGTTTTTT; CDR3 protein: CASSLQGSNTGELFF
V gene: TRBV6-4; D gene: TRBD1; J gene: TRBJ1-2; clone size: .; CDR3 DNA: TGTGCCAGCAGTGAATCAGGACAGGGAGCAGATGGCTACACCTTC; CDR3 protein: CASSESGQGADGYTF
V gene: TRBV30; D gene: TRBD1; J gene: TRBJ2-7; clone size: .; CDR3 DNA: TGTGCCTGGAGTGTGGGCGGGACAGGCCCCTACGAGCAGTACTTC; CDR3 protein: CAWSVGGTGPYEQYF
V gene: TRBV7-2; D gene: TRBD1; J gene: TRBJ1-3; clone size: .; CDR3 DNA: TGTGCCAGCAGCTTAAGACAGGGATCTGGAAACACCATATATTTT; CDR3 protein: CASSLRQGSGNTIYF
V gene: TRBV9; D gene: TRBD2; J gene: TRBJ2-2; clone size: .; CDR3 DNA: TGTGCCAGCAGCGTAGAACCCCCACGTCTAGCGGGAGAGGTCGGGGAGCTGTTTTTT; CDR3 protein: CASSVEPPRLAGEVGELFF
V gene: TRBV28; D gene: .; J gene: TRBJ2-1; clone size: .; CDR3 DNA: TGTGCCAGCGGGTACCAGGGTAGGAATGAGCAGTTCTTC; CDR3 protein: CASGYQGRNEQFF
V gene: TRBV9; D gene: TRBD1; J gene: TRBJ1-2; clone size: .; CDR3 DNA: TGTGCCAGCAGCGTAGGTGGGACAGGGGTCTATGGCTACACCTTC; CDR3 protein: CASSVGGTGVYGYTF
V gene: TRBV11-2; D gene: .; J gene: TRBJ2-3; clone size: .; CDR3 DNA: TGTGCCAGCAGCCTGAGGGGGTGGGGAGATACGCAGTATTTT; CDR3 protein: CASSLRGWGDTQYF
V gene: TRBV18; D gene: TRBD2; J gene: TRBJ2-3; clone size: .; CDR3 DNA: TGTGCCAGCTCACCTATCGCGGTAGCGGGAGGAACAGATACGCAGTATTTT; CDR3 protein: CASSPIAVAGGTDTQYF
V gene: TRBV7-9; D gene: .; J gene: TRBJ2-7; clone size: .; CDR3 DNA: TGTGCCAGCAGCTTAGAGACTGGCAGCTACGAGCAGTACTTC; CDR3 protein: CASSLETGSYEQYF
V gene: TRBV6-1; D gene: TRBD1; J gene: TRBJ1-1; clone size: .; CDR3 DNA: TGTGCCAGCAGTTCTGGACAGGAAAGTGAAGCTTTCTTT; CDR3 protein: CASSSGQESEAFF
V gene: TRBV7-2; D gene: TRBD2; J gene: TRBJ2-7; clone size: .; CDR3 DNA: TGTGCCAGCAGCTTTAGCGGGAGAGGAGGGTACGAGCAGTACTTC; CDR3 protein: CASSFSGRGGYEQYF
V gene: TRBV6-1; D gene: .; J gene: TRBJ1-4; clone size: .; CDR3 DNA: TGTGCCAGCAGTGAAGCGGGGGCGGATGAAAAACTGTTTTTT; CDR3 protein: CASSEAGADEKLFF
V gene: TRBV14; D gene: .; J gene: TRBJ2-5; clone size: few; CDR3 DNA: TGTGCCAGCAGCCAAGTCCGGACCCAGTACTTC; CDR3 protein: CASSQVRTQYF
V gene: TRBV5-1; D gene: .; J gene: TRBJ2-2; clone size: .; CDR3 DNA: TGCGCCAGCAGCGCCCACACATGGGGCACCGGGGAGCTGTTTTTT; CDR3 protein: CASSAHTWGTGELFF
V gene: TRBV15; D gene: .; J gene: TRBJ1-5; clone size: .; CDR3 DNA: TGTGCCACCAGCAGAGCCGACAGATCCTGGGAGCCCCAGCATTTT; CDR3 protein: CATSRADRSWEPQHF
V gene: TRBV7-2; D gene: .; J gene: TRBJ1-5; clone size: .; CDR3 DNA: TGTGCCAGCAGCCCGAGCCAGGGTAGCAATCAGCCCCAGCATTTT; CDR3 protein: CASSPSQGSNQPQHF
V gene: TRBV18; D gene: TRBD1; J gene: TRBJ2-7; clone size: .; CDR3 DNA: TGTGCCAGCTCAGCCACCGGGACAGCAATTGTCTTCTACGAGCAGTACTTC; CDR3 protein: CASSATGTAIVFYEQYF
V gene: TRBV19; D gene: TRBD1; J gene: TRBJ2-7; clone size: .; CDR3 DNA: TGTGCCAGTAAGGGACAGGGGAGCGAGCAGTACTTC; CDR3 protein: CASKGQGSEQYF
V gene: TRBV19; D gene: TRBD1; J gene: TRBJ1-2; clone size: .; CDR3 DNA: TGTGCCAGTAATAACAGGGGTTCTAACTATGGCTACACCTTC; CDR3 protein: CASNNRGSNYGYTF
V gene: TRBV7-2; D gene: .; J gene: TRBJ1-1; clone size: .; CDR3 DNA: TGTGCCAGCTTGATCCGGGTGAACACTGAAGCTTTCTTT; CDR3 protein: CASLIRVNTEAFF
V gene: TRBV6-5; D gene: .; J gene: TRBJ2-3; clone size: .; CDR3 DNA: TGTGCCAGCAGTTTTGGACAGCGGACAGATACGCAGTATTTT; CDR3 protein: CASSFGQRTDTQYF
V gene: TRBV30; D gene: .; J gene: TRBJ2-1; clone size: .; CDR3 DNA: TGTGCCTGGAGTGTAGTGGGGGCTGGTGAGCAGTTCTTC; CDR3 protein: CAWSVVGAGEQFF
V gene: TRBV4-2; D gene: .; J gene: TRBJ2-7; clone size: .; CDR3 DNA: TGTGCCAGCAGCCAAGAGCCGGGACGGTCCTACGAGCAGTACTTC; CDR3 protein: CASSQEPGRSYEQYF
V gene: TRBV11-3; D gene: TRBD1; J gene: TRBJ1-3; clone size: .; CDR3 DNA: TGTGCCAGCAGCCAGATGACAGGGTGGGGAAACACCATATATTTT; CDR3 protein: CASSQMTGWGNTIYF
V gene: TRBV10-2; D gene: .; J gene: TRBJ2-4; clone size: .; CDR3 DNA: TGCGCCAGCAGTGAGTCTTCCGTCATCGGGACGGGGTACTTC; CDR3 protein: CASSESSVIGTGYF
V gene: TRBV27; D gene: .; J gene: TRBJ2-1; clone size: .; CDR3 DNA: TGTGCCAGCGGCAGGGTGGGCGGGGACGCCTACAATGAGCAGTTCTTC; CDR3 protein: CASGRVGGDAYNEQFF
V gene: TRBV7-7; D gene: TRBD1; J gene: TRBJ2-1; clone size: .; CDR3 DNA: TGTGCTAGCAGACAAAACAGGGGTGGCGAGCAGTTCTTC; CDR3 protein: CASRQNRGGEQFF
V gene: TRBV10-3; D gene: .; J gene: TRBJ1-2; clone size: once; CDR3 DNA: TGTGCCATCAGTGAGTCCCGAGCTTCGGTTGGGGGCTACACCTTC; CDR3 protein: CAISESRASVGGYTF
V gene: TRBV2; D gene: .; J gene: TRBJ1-1; clone size: .; CDR3 DNA: TGTGCCAGCAGTAGGGTCTACATGAACACTGAAGCTTTCTTT; CDR3 protein: CASSRVYMNTEAFF
V gene: TRBV18; D gene: .; J gene: TRBJ2-7; clone size: .; CDR3 DNA: TGTGCCAGCTCACCACCGGCCAGGGCAAACTACGAGCAGTACTTC; CDR3 protein: CASSPPARANYEQYF
V gene: TRBV6-1; D gene: TRBD1; J gene: TRBJ1-2; clone size: .; CDR3 DNA: TGTGCCATCGTAGAGGGGGCCGTAAACTATGGCTACACCTTC; CDR3 protein: CAIVEGAVNYGYTF
V gene: TRBV18; D gene: .; J gene: TRBJ2-1; clone size: .; CDR3 DNA: TGTGCCAGCTCACCCGGGGGAACTCCCCTCTCTACGCAGTTCTTC; CDR3 protein: CASSPGGTPLSTQFF